Presented here are 15 T cell receptor beta chains from one specimen sequenced in a study of blood T cell repertoires in COVID-19. Some clones are missing from TCRdb's copy, which holds only in-frame ones; the method was immunoSEQ multiplex PCR. The sample carries more than 85,000 clones, under 75% recorded once. Sample: peripheral blood. Receptor source: a woman aged 55-70 years with acute or convalescent COVID-19.

The table lists this clone with a few counts. The rearrangement uses TRBV12-5 and TRBJ1-1; the D gene is possibly TRBD1 (5 bases). The V end lost 5 bases, the J end lost 1 base, and 11 bases lay between the germline ends. This CDR3 has 14 amino acids. The germline V gene encodes CDR1 LGHNT and CDR2 FRNRAP. The CDR3 DNA is TGTGCTAGTGGTAACGAAGGACAGAACACTGAAGCTTTCTTT. Translation: CASGNEGQNTEAFF.

V and J are TRBV25-1 and TRBJ2-5; D is perhaps TRBD2 (5 bases). CDR3 length equals 14 residues. Germline V gene sequence: CDR1 MGHDK, CDR2 SYGVNS. Trimming pared 1 base from V and 7 bases from J, leaving 13 bases between. CDR3 sequence reads: CASSEFSRERTQYF. The CDR3 bases are TGTGCCAGCAGTGAATTCTCCCGGGAAAGGACCCAGTACTTC.

CDR3 loop: CSTTGSGVAFF. The CDR3 DNA reads as TGCAGTACGACAGGCTCTGGGGTAGCTTTCTTT. V gene TRBV20-1 combines with J gene TRBJ1-1; tentative D call: TRBD1 (6 bases). V lost 8 bases, J lost 10 bases, and 17 bases lay in between. Germline V lookup: CDR1 DFQATT, CDR2 SNEGSKA (reference sequence). There are 11 residues in the CDR3.

V usage is TRBV5-4 and J usage is TRBJ1-2; no firm D call. Per germline, CDR1 SGHNT and CDR2 YYREEE (reference sequence). Trimming pared 2 bases from V and 1 base from J, leaving 6 bases between. The CDR3 is made up of 13 amino acids. CDR3 DNA: TGTGCCAGCAGCTTACGGGTTAACTATGGCTACACCTTC. Protein sequence: CASSLRVNYGYTF.

The chain links TRBV19 to TRBJ1-1; no clear D gene. Germline V gene lookup returns CDR1 LNHDA and CDR2 SQIVND (reference sequence). Trimming left V 6 bases short and J 0 bases short, with 11 bases between. CDR3 length: 14 amino acids. CDR3 amino acids: CASSKQNMNTEAFF. The CDR3 coding sequence is TGTGCCAGTAGCAAACAGAACATGAACACTGAAGCTTTCTTT.

The V call is TRBV5-1, the J call TRBJ1-2, with 8 bases fitting TRBD1. Germline V CDR1 and CDR2: SGHRS, YFSETQ. This CDR3 contains 15 residues. V lost 4 bases and J lost 0; bases outside the gene matches: 5. The CDR3 region has the DNA TGCGCCAGCAGCCAGGGACAGGTAGCTAACTATGGCTACACCTTC. Protein product: CASSQGQVANYGYTF.

The chain uses TRBV5-4 and TRBJ2-3, with 7 bases aligning to TRBD2. V lost 0 bases to trimming and J lost 4 bases; unmatched junction nucleotides: 2. Germline lookup yields CDR1 SGHNT and CDR2 YYREEE (reference sequence). The CDR3 has 14 amino acids. CDR3: CASSLARGADTQYF. The CDR3 DNA reads as TGTGCCAGCAGCTTGGCCCGGGGGGCAGATACGCAGTATTTT.

The table lists this clone with a few counts. This sequence joins TRBV6-2 or TRBV6-3 and TRBJ1-6; perhaps TRBD1 as D (5 bases). Germline V CDR1 and CDR2: MNHEY, SVGEGT. V lost 6 bases to trimming and J lost 8 bases, with 17 bases between them. The CDR3 has 15 amino acids. In DNA form, the CDR3 reads TGTGCCAGCAGCCTACAGGAGAATGTGGATTCACCCCTCCACTTT. It specifies CASSLQENVDSPLHF.

Notes on this clone: Sequence at one end of the junction differs from germline and may be a read error. The V gene is TRBV7-9, the J gene TRBJ1-2; D ambiguous. The CDR3 spans 11 residues. Germline CDR1 SEHNR, CDR2 FQNEAQ (reference sequence). CDR3 DNA: TGCGCCAGCAGCTCCGGCTATGGCTACACCTTC. Encoded protein: CASSSGYGYTF. The variable domain in full, with the rest retrieved from reference TRBV7-9 and TRBJ1-2, is DTGVSQNPRHKITKRGQNVTFRCDPISEHNRLYWYRQTLGQGPEFLTYFQNEAQLEKSRLLSDRFSAERPKGSFSTLEIQRTEQGDSAMYLCASSSGYGYTFGSGTRLTVV.

This clone was counted a single time. CDR3 DNA sequence: TGTGCCGGAAGGGGGATCCAGGCCTATAATTCACCCCTCCACTTT. Its protein is CAGRGIQAYNSPLHF. V usage is TRBV30 and J usage is TRBJ1-6, with a tentative D call TRBD1 (6 bases). CDR1 is GTSNPN, CDR2 SVGIG, per germline (reference sequence). Trimming removed 8 bases at V and 2 bases at J, with 16 bases between. The CDR3 covers 15 residues.

The chain has TRBV6-2 or TRBV6-3 and TRBJ2-6, with a weak D call TRBD1 (6 bases). CDR3 length: 16 amino acids. V lost 4 bases to trimming and J lost 4 bases, with 14 bases between them. The germline V gene encodes CDR1 MNHEY and CDR2 SVGEGT. The CDR3 region is CASSSTGTTGANVLTF. The CDR3 bases are TGTGCCAGCAGTTCTACAGGGACAACCGGGGCCAACGTCCTGACTTTC.

The V and J genes are TRBV11-2 and TRBJ2-4; 7 bases align to TRBD1. The V gene end was trimmed by 0 bases and the J gene end by 2 bases; junction bases not matched to a gene: 7. The CDR3 runs 17 residues. The V gene's germline CDR1 is SGHAT and CDR2 FQNNGV. CDR3 sequence: CASSLDPTGWTKNIQYF. The CDR3 DNA reads TGTGCCAGCAGCTTAGATCCGACAGGGTGGACCAAAAACATTCAGTACTTC. The variable domain in full, with the rest retrieved from reference TRBV11-2 and TRBJ2-4, is EAGVAQSPRYKIIEKRQSVAFWCNPISGHATLYWYQQILGQGPKLLIQFQNNGVVDDSQLPKDRFSAERLKGVDSTLKIQPAKLEDSAVYLCASSLDPTGWTKNIQYFGAGTRLSVL.

The V call is TRBV7-2, the J call TRBJ1-2; D is ambiguous. The CDR3 covers 14 residues. The V and J ends lost 1 base and 7 bases respectively, with 13 bases between them. Germline-derived CDR1 and CDR2 are SGHTA and FQGNSA. The CDR3 is CASSLGGPQVGYTF. CDR3 coding DNA: TGTGCCAGCAGCTTAGGAGGGCCCCAAGTTGGCTACACCTTC.

The chain is built from TRBV10-3 and TRBJ2-2; D remains unclear. Trimming shortened V by 5 bases and J by 3 bases, and 10 bases separated the two germline ends. Germline-derived CDR1 and CDR2 are ENHRY and SYGVKD. The CDR3 has 14 residues. Here the CDR3 reads CAISRRQDTGELFF. CDR3 coding DNA: TGTGCCATCAGTAGACGTCAGGACACCGGGGAGCTGTTTTTT.

V gene TRBV2 combines with J gene TRBJ1-2, with TRBD1 matching over 9 bases. Germline V gene lookup returns CDR1 SNHLY and CDR2 FYNNEI. V shed 7 bases, J shed 5 bases, and the junction held 8 bases outside the gene matches. The CDR3 extends over 14 amino acids. CDR3 loop: CASTGQGQGYGYTF. CDR3 DNA sequence: TGTGCCAGCACCGGACAGGGGCAAGGGTATGGCTACACCTTC.